In its sample, the clone carrying this TCR beta chain was seen a few times. Its matching antigen is unknown. Overall study results and limits: Tumor Treg TCRs overlapped most with tumor naive CD4+ cells. The TCR gene usage of tumor memory CD4+ T cells clustered together with blood and lymph node memory CD4+ cells and with lymph node naive CD4+ cells.

The sorted Tregs were CD4+CD25+CD127-/low cells. MiXCR, applied by TCRdb to the 5' RACE reads, yields one record per CDR3 protein. Among approximately 12,000 distinct CDR3 sequences listed, roughly 51% were seen once. This TCR came from a female donor with breast cancer. The sequencing sample was made of tumor-infiltrating Tregs sorted from the breast tumor.

DNA of the CDR3: TGTGCCAGCTCACAAGCCCAAGAGACCCAGTACTTC. It is translated as CASSQAQETQYF. The rearrangement links TRBV18 to TRBJ2-5; D is unclear. This CDR3 region has 12 residues. The V end was cut by 4 bases, the J end by 1 base, with 4 bases between. In germline, CDR1 is KGHSH, CDR2 LQKENI.